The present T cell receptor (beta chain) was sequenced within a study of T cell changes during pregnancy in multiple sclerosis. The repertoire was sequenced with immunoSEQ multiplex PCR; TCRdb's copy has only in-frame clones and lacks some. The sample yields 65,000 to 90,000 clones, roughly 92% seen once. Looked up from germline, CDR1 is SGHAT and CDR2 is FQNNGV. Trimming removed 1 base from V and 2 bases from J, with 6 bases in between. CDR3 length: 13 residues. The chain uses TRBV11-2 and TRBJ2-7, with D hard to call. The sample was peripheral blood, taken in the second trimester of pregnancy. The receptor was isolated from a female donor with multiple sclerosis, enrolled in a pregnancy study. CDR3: CASSLGPAYEQYF. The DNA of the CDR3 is TGTGCCAGCAGCTTAGGTCCAGCCTACGAGCAGTACTTC. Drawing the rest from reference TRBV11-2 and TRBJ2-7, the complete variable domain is EAGVAQSPRYKIIEKRQSVAFWCNPISGHATLYWYQQILGQGPKLLIQFQNNGVVDDSQLPKDRFSAERLKGVDSTLKIQPAKLEDSAVYLCASSLGPAYEQYFGPGTRLTVT.